What follows are 29 T cell receptor beta chains derived from one specimen sequenced in a study of technical replicates of blood from a handful of donors. The protocol was immunoSEQ multiplex PCR, while the TCRdb copy is restricted to in-frame clones and leaves out a portion. The repertoire includes roughly 80,000 clones, approximately 94% of them detected once, and about 0.35% sits in the top ten. Source material: T cells isolated from PBMCs. Every receptor here comes from a human donor in good health.

The V and J genes are TRBV5-1 and TRBJ1-3; 8 nucleotides agree with TRBD1. Looked up from germline, CDR1 is SGHRS and CDR2 is YFSETQ. J lost 5 bases, V lost 1 base, and 8 bases had no gene match. This CDR3 region has 16 residues. The CDR3 loop reads CASSLTGQGVRNTIYF. For the CDR3, the DNA is TGCGCCAGCAGCTTGACTGGACAGGGAGTAAGAAACACCATATATTTT.

The chain employs TRBV6-6 and TRBJ2-7; maybe TRBD2 (6 bases). The V gene lost 6 bases and the J gene lost 6 bases, with 21 bases spanning the gap. The CDR3 is 15 residues long. Germline loops: CDR1 MNHNY, CDR2 SVGAGI (reference sequence). The CDR3 sequence is CASSQTGTGRAEQYF. Written as DNA, the CDR3 is TGTGCCAGCAGCCAAACCGGGACCGGGAGAGCCGAGCAGTACTTC.

This clone was recorded once. The rearrangement joins TRBV7-8 to TRBJ2-3; D perhaps matches TRBD2 (6 bases). The CDR3 totals 14 residues. V lost 10 bases, J lost 1 base, and 15 bases lay in between. Germline CDR1 SGHVS, CDR2 FQNEAQ. This CDR3 reads CATNQWGGTDTQYF. DNA of the CDR3: TGTGCCACCAACCAATGGGGGGGCACAGATACGCAGTATTTT.

For the CDR3, the DNA is TGCGCCAGCAGCCAAGATGGGGGGGTGGGACAGCCCCAGCATTTT. Translation: CASSQDGGVGQPQHF. This rearrangement joins TRBV4-1 to TRBJ1-5, with D tentatively TRBD1 (5 bases). Per the germline V gene, CDR1 is MGHRA and CDR2 is YSYEKL. The CDR3 runs to 15 residues. The V and J ends lost 0 bases and 7 bases respectively, with 13 bases between them.

The gene calls are TRBV4-3 and TRBJ1-4; weak D call: TRBD1 (5 bases). The CDR3 runs to 16 residues. V was cut by 1 base and J by 2 bases, with 11 bases left in between. The V gene's germline CDR1 is LGHNA and CDR2 YSLEER. This chain's CDR3 is CASSQGFGATNEKLFF. The CDR3 DNA reads TGCGCCAGCAGCCAAGGGTTTGGGGCCACTAATGAAAAACTGTTTTTT.

This clone has only one observation. V and J are TRBV7-8 and TRBJ2-1, with D unresolved. Per the germline V gene, CDR1 is SGHVS and CDR2 is FQNEAQ. The CDR3 consists of 15 residues. Trimming pared 5 bases from V and 0 bases from J, leaving 11 bases between. CDR3 residues: CASSPRVSSYNEQFF. The DNA of the CDR3 is TGTGCCAGCAGCCCACGGGTGAGCTCCTACAATGAGCAGTTCTTC. Drawing the rest from reference TRBV7-8 and TRBJ2-1, the complete variable domain is GAGVSQSPRYKVAKRGQDVALRCDPISGHVSLFWYQQALGQGPEFLTYFQNEAQLDKSGLPSDRFFAERPEGSVSTLKIQRTQQEDSAVYLCASSPRVSSYNEQFFGPGTRLTVL.

The V call is TRBV5-8, the J call TRBJ1-5; the D gene is possibly TRBD1 (5 bases). Germline V lookup: CDR1 SGHTS, CDR2 YDEGEE. The CDR3 sequence is 15 residues long. V was shortened by 2 bases and J by 1 base, with 10 bases between the two germline ends. The CDR3 DNA reads as TGTGCCAGCAGCTTAGTGGGGCCAAGCAATCAGCCCCAGCATTTT. Residues: CASSLVGPSNQPQHF.

This clone was detected once. The chain combines TRBV29-1 with TRBJ1-3; D is unresolved. Trimming pared 5 bases from V and 2 bases from J, leaving 10 bases between. Germline V CDR1 and CDR2: SQVTM, ANQGSEA. The CDR3 covers 13 residues. Here the CDR3 DNA reads TGCAGCGTTCTTTTAAATCCTGGAAACACCATATATTTT. Residues: CSVLLNPGNTIYF.

V and J are TRBV9 and TRBJ2-7; possible D gene TRBD1, 6 bases. The germline V gene encodes CDR1 SGDLS and CDR2 YYNGEE. Trimming cost V 0 bases and J 2 bases, with 12 bases left between them. The CDR3 runs 15 residues. Written as DNA, the CDR3 is TGTGCCAGCAGCGTAGGGTTCCCAGGGGCCTACGAGCAGTACTTC. It is translated as CASSVGFPGAYEQYF.

The chain is built from TRBV19 and TRBJ2-2; 11 nucleotides line up with TRBD2. CDR3 length: 16 amino acids. V lost 7 bases, J lost 6 bases, and 10 bases stayed unmatched. Germline assignment: CDR1 LNHDA and CDR2 SQIVND (reference sequence). The CDR3 nucleotides are TGTGCCAGTACCGTACTAGCGGGAGTCCCAGCCGGGGAGCTGTTTTTT. Protein: CASTVLAGVPAGELFF.

The gene calls are TRBV27 and TRBJ1-2; 9 bases are a match to TRBD1. This CDR3 region has 15 residues. Germline CDR1 reads MNHEY; CDR2 reads SMNVEV (reference sequence). V lost 5 bases to trimming and J lost 3 bases; unmatched junction nucleotides: 7. The CDR3 spells CASSPRQGEDYGYTF. The DNA of the CDR3 is TGTGCCAGCAGTCCCAGACAGGGGGAGGACTATGGCTACACCTTC.

The rearrangement joins TRBV5-1 to TRBJ2-2, with a possible D match to TRBD2 (6 bases). Trimming cost V 0 bases and J 1 base, with 7 bases left between them. The germline CDR1 and CDR2 sequences are SGHRS and YFSETQ. CDR3 length equals 15 residues. The CDR3, as DNA: TGCGCCAGCAGCTTGGCCGGGGGGAACACCGGGGAGCTGTTTTTT. Translation gives CASSLAGGNTGELFF.

The CDR3 DNA is TGTGCCATCAGTGACACAGGGGGTTCCTACGAGCAGTACTTC. This encodes CAISDTGGSYEQYF. The chain recombines TRBV10-3 with TRBJ2-7; 8 bases match TRBD1. The CDR3 extends over 14 amino acids. V lost 3 bases, J lost 1 base, and 2 bases stayed unmatched. Germline V gene data show CDR1 as ENHRY and CDR2 as SYGVKD.

The chain recombines TRBV27 with TRBJ1-2; TRBD1 matches 9 bases. The CDR3 loop spans 16 amino acids. V lost 2 bases and J lost 8; bases outside the gene matches: 12. Germline assignment: CDR1 MNHEY and CDR2 SMNVEV (reference sequence). The CDR3 nucleotides read TGTGCCAGCAGTTTAATTTCTAGGGGACAGGGAGAGGGCTACACCTTC. It yields the protein CASSLISRGQGEGYTF.

This chain connects TRBV18 to TRBJ1-1; TRBD1 is a possible D gene (5 bases). CDR3 length equals 13 residues. V lost 0 bases to trimming and J lost 7 bases, with 9 bases between them. From germline, CDR1 is KGHSH and CDR2 LQKENI. The CDR3 reads CASSPPLGREAFF. CDR3 sequence (DNA): TGTGCCAGCTCACCACCTCTGGGGCGTGAAGCTTTCTTT.

This clone was seen a handful of times. The chain joins TRBV27 to TRBJ1-2; TRBD1 matches at 7 bases. Per germline, CDR1 MNHEY and CDR2 SMNVEV (reference sequence). The CDR3 has 12 residues. V was pared by 0 bases and J by 13 bases, with 5 bases of the junction left unmatched. The CDR3 sequence: CASSLSLGGSTF. Here the CDR3 DNA reads TGTGCCAGCAGTTTATCTTTAGGGGGCAGCACCTTC.

The chain recombines TRBV7-2 with TRBJ1-2; 9 positions agree with TRBD1. Per the germline V gene, CDR1 is SGHTA and CDR2 is FQGNSA. V gave up 4 bases and J gave up 5 bases; unmatched junction bases: 8. This CDR3 is built from 15 residues. CDR3 region: CASSSTYRGQYGYTF. CDR3 in DNA: TGTGCCAGCAGCTCGACCTACAGGGGGCAGTATGGCTACACCTTC. Variable domain in full (rest from reference TRBV7-2 and TRBJ1-2): GAGVSQSPSNKVTEKGKDVELRCDPISGHTALYWYRQSLGQGLEFLIYFQGNSAPDKSGLPSDRFSAERTGGSVSTLTIQRTQQEDSAVYLCASSSTYRGQYGYTFGSGTRLTVV.

V and J are TRBV5-1 and TRBJ2-1; 9 bases align to TRBD1. Germline lookup yields CDR1 SGHRS and CDR2 YFSETQ. V lost 4 bases, J lost 1 base, and 6 bases stayed unmatched. This CDR3 region has 16 residues. The CDR3 nucleotides read TGCGCCAGCAGCAGGCTAGACAGGGGGTCCTACAATGAGCAGTTCTTC. This encodes CASSRLDRGSYNEQFF.

V is TRBV9 and J is TRBJ2-2; TRBD2 might be the D (5 bases). The germline V gene encodes CDR1 SGDLS and CDR2 YYNGEE. The V end lost 3 bases, the J end lost 0 bases, and 12 bases lay between the germline ends. The CDR3 spans 16 residues. This CDR3 is CASSGGKLTNTGELFF. The CDR3 nucleotides are TGTGCCAGCAGCGGAGGGAAGCTTACGAACACCGGGGAGCTGTTTTTT.

This chain connects TRBV4-1 to TRBJ1-3; 10 nucleotides align to TRBD1. Germline CDR1 MGHRA, CDR2 YSYEKL. The CDR3 totals 15 residues. V dropped 8 bases and J dropped 4; count of bases not matched to a gene: 8. CDR3 bases: TGCGCCAGCGGAGCGGGACAGGGGAAGGGAAACACCATATATTTT. Its translation: CASGAGQGKGNTIYF.

This clone was observed a handful of times. The chain carries TRBV30 and TRBJ1-1, with D uncertain. The germline gives CDR1 GTSNPN, CDR2 SVGIG (reference sequence). The CDR3 is 10 amino acids. Deletions cut 7 bases from V and 6 bases from J, with 9 bases between. Here the CDR3 reads CASTGAEAFF. The CDR3 nucleotides are TGTGCCTCGACTGGAGCTGAAGCTTTCTTT.

As for this clone: At one end the junction does not follow the germline gene, possibly because of a read error. The V and J genes are TRBV7-9 and TRBJ1-1; a weak D match, TRBD1 (5 bases). Germline-derived CDR1 and CDR2 are SEHNR and FQNEAQ (reference sequence). This CDR3 is 14 amino acids long. Written as DNA, the CDR3 is TGTGCCAGCAGCGCCTCAGGGATCCACACCGAAGCTTTCTTT. Its protein product is CASSASGIHTEAFF.

This chain connects TRBV9 to TRBJ2-1; the D is unclear. CDR1 is SGDLS and CDR2 is YYNGEE in the germline V gene. The CDR3 consists of 13 residues. V was pared by 7 bases and J by 0 bases, with 8 bases between. CDR3 nucleotides: TGTGCCAGCGGTCATAGCTCCTACAATGAGCAGTTCTTC. Its translation: CASGHSSYNEQFF.

This chain connects TRBV9 to TRBJ2-7; D possibly corresponds to TRBD1 (7 bases). V lost 3 bases and J 3 bases, leaving 22 bases between the germline ends. The CDR3 sequence is 17 residues long. Germline V lookup: CDR1 SGDLS, CDR2 YYNGEE. The CDR3 nucleotides are TGTGCCAGCAGCGGCGGAGGAGGGGGCGCGGGTTACTACGAGCAGTACTTC. Residues: CASSGGGGGAGYYEQYF.

The gene calls are TRBV19 and TRBJ2-1; TRBD2 aligns across 9 bases. This CDR3 region has 15 residues. V dropped 1 base and J dropped 7; count of bases not matched to a gene: 5. Germline CDR1 reads LNHDA; CDR2 reads SQIVND (reference sequence). The CDR3 DNA is TGTGCCAGTAGTATAGTACTAGCGGGCCAAAATGAGCAGTTCTTC. This codes for CASSIVLAGQNEQFF. The complete variable domain, with remaining parts taken from reference TRBV19 and TRBJ2-1, reads DGGITQSPKYLFRKEGQNVTLSCEQNLNHDAMYWYRQDPGQGLRLIYYSQIVNDFQKGDIAEGYSVSREKKESFPLTVTSAQKNPTAFYLCASSIVLAGQNEQFFGPGTRLTVL.

The V and J genes are TRBV7-2 and TRBJ2-3; no definite D call. The V gene's germline CDR1 is SGHTA and CDR2 FQGNSA. Trimming shortened V by 1 base and J by 3 bases, and 8 bases separated the two germline ends. The CDR3 consists of 14 residues. This chain's CDR3 is CASSLDLRTDTQYF. The DNA for the CDR3 is TGTGCCAGCAGCTTAGATCTTCGGACAGATACGCAGTATTTT.

V usage is TRBV4-3 and J usage is TRBJ2-7, with 7 bases matching TRBD1. Looked up from germline, CDR1 is LGHNA and CDR2 is YSLEER. The V gene end was trimmed by 5 bases and the J gene end by 3 bases; junction bases not matched to a gene: 16. The CDR3 consists of 17 residues. Written as DNA, the CDR3 is TGCGCCAGCAGCAAAGTTTTAAGGGGGACAGAACACTACGAGCAGTACTTC. This gives the protein CASSKVLRGTEHYEQYF.

In DNA, the CDR3 is TGTGCCAGCTCCTTTCATTTGGCGCAGGGGGAATCAACTAATGAAAAACTGTTTTTT. Its protein is CASSFHLAQGESTNEKLFF. V usage is TRBV28 and J usage is TRBJ1-4, with TRBD1 matching over 7 bases. Germline assignment: CDR1 MDHEN and CDR2 SYDVKM. The CDR3 consists of 19 residues. After removal of 8 bases from V and 0 bases from J, the junction contained 18 bases not matched to a gene.

The chain carries TRBV7-9 and TRBJ1-1, with 7 bases aligning to TRBD1. Germline values: CDR1 SEHNR, CDR2 FQNEAQ (reference sequence). The CDR3 covers 15 residues. After removal of 5 bases from V and 2 bases from J, the junction contained 8 bases not matched to a gene. CDR3 in amino acids: CASSIPRQGNTEAFF. The CDR3 DNA is TGTGCCAGCAGCATCCCTCGACAGGGAAACACTGAAGCTTTCTTT. The complete variable domain, with remaining parts taken from reference TRBV7-9 and TRBJ1-1, reads DTGVSQNPRHKITKRGQNVTFRCDPISEHNRLYWYRQTLGQGPEFLTYFQNEAQLEKSRLLSDRFSAERPKGSFSTLEIQRTEQGDSAMYLCASSIPRQGNTEAFFGQGTRLTVV.